Below, 27 T cell receptor beta chains from the same sample are listed, as sequenced in a study of early T cells in non-severe SARS-CoV-2 infection. In TCRdb, the 5' RACE reads were re-called with MiXCR into one record per CDR3 protein. The sample carries over 25,000 distinct CDR3 sequences, approximately 5.2% recorded once. Sequenced material: whole blood. The receptors were sampled from an adult who was a healthcare worker with PCR-confirmed SARS-CoV-2 infection or an uninfected control (not recorded which).

This sequence joins TRBV28 and TRBJ1-1, with D possibly matching TRBD1 (6 bases). CDR1 MDHEN and CDR2 SYDVKM come from the germline V gene. V shed 3 bases and J shed 1 base, with 12 bases lying between them. This CDR3 contains 15 residues. CDR3 sequence reads: CASSFVLGANTEAFF. CDR3 nucleotides: TGTGCCAGCAGTTTCGTCTTGGGGGCGAACACTGAAGCTTTCTTT.

This clonotype occurred many times. The V and J genes are TRBV7-2 and TRBJ2-7, with D possibly called TRBD1 or TRBD2 (6 bases each). The CDR3 is 16 residues long. CDR1 and CDR2 from the germline V gene are SGHTA and FQGNSA. V was cut by 6 bases and J by 4 bases, with 22 bases left in between. CDR3 protein: CASSFRETGTPYEQYF. In DNA, the CDR3 is TGTGCCAGCAGTTTCCGGGAAACAGGGACTCCGTACGAGCAGTACTTC.

This clonotype was counted only a few times. CDR3 bases: TGTGCCAGCAGTCTTTCGCCGGGAGGCTACACCTTC. Translation gives CASSLSPGGYTF. The rearrangement uses TRBV2 and TRBJ1-2; D remains ambiguous. This CDR3 contains 12 residues. Per the germline V gene, CDR1 is SNHLY and CDR2 is FYNNEI. Trimming took off 5 bases at V and 8 bases at J, with 12 bases between the two ends. Together with reference TRBV2 and TRBJ1-2, the CDR3 gives the full variable domain: EPEVTQTPSHQVTQMGQEVILRCVPISNHLYFYWYRQILGQKVEFLVSFYNNEISEKSEIFDDQFSVERPDGSNFTLKIRSTKLEDSAMYFCASSLSPGGYTFGSGTRLTVV.

The V call is TRBV15, the J call TRBJ2-5, with a weak D call TRBD2 (5 bases). The V gene's germline CDR1 is LNHNV and CDR2 YYDKDF (reference sequence). The CDR3 totals 14 residues. With 4 bases removed from V and 5 bases from J, the gap between germline ends came to 14 bases. The CDR3 loop reads CATSKLVGSETQYF. CDR3 bases: TGTGCCACCAGCAAACTAGTTGGGAGTGAGACCCAGTACTTC.

This clonotype was recorded many times. The chain combines TRBV3-1 with TRBJ2-1; D not certain. The CDR3 spans 12 residues. V was cut by 4 bases and J by 5 bases, with 6 bases left in between. Germline CDR1 is LGHDT and CDR2 is YNNKEL (reference sequence). The CDR3 DNA is TGTGCCAGCAGCCCCAACGACAATGAGCAGTTCTTC. It translates to CASSPNDNEQFF.

The V call is TRBV2, the J call TRBJ2-7; D unresolved. V gave up 1 base and J gave up 2 bases, with 6 bases separating them. CDR1 and CDR2 (germline): SNHLY, FYNNEI. The CDR3 sequence is 13 residues long. CDR3 sequence (DNA): TGTGCCAGCAGTGAAGGAAAAACCTACGAGCAGTACTTC. It translates to CASSEGKTYEQYF.

This clonotype was counted ten times or more. V gene TRBV7-9 combines with J gene TRBJ2-5, with 9 bases matching TRBD1. The CDR3 has 18 amino acids. CDR1 is SEHNR, CDR2 FQNEAQ, per germline (reference sequence). Trimming took 4 bases from V and 5 from J; bases not matched to a gene: 17. The CDR3 loop reads CASSSPSTGDRDWETQYF. For the CDR3, the DNA is TGTGCCAGCAGCTCCCCCTCTACCGGGGACAGGGATTGGGAGACCCAGTACTTC.

This clonotype was detected a few times. The chain recombines TRBV12-3 or TRBV12-4 with TRBJ2-7; D assignment may be TRBD1 or TRBD2 (5 bases each). This CDR3 contains 15 residues. The germline V and J ends were trimmed by 4 bases and 3 bases, with 16 bases remaining between them. In nucleotides, the CDR3 is TGTGCCAGCAGTTCCTTCCCGGGACGAAGCTACGAGCAGTACTTC. Its translation: CASSSFPGRSYEQYF.

This clonotype was detected ten times or more. The chain has TRBV7-6 and TRBJ2-6; 8 bases map to TRBD1. Per germline, CDR1 SGHVS and CDR2 FNYEAQ. This CDR3 has 16 residues. After removal of 5 bases from V and 0 bases from J, the junction contained 3 bases not matched to a gene. The CDR3 spells CASSPTGGSGANVLTF. The CDR3 region has the DNA TGTGCCAGCAGCCCAACAGGGGGCTCTGGGGCCAACGTCCTGACTTTC.

The genes are TRBV4-1 and TRBJ2-3; D is possibly TRBD2 (5 bases). The CDR3 runs 17 residues. Germline CDR1 reads MGHRA; CDR2 reads YSYEKL. The V end was cut by 6 bases, the J end by 8 bases, with 27 bases between. CDR3 DNA sequence: TGCGCCAGCAGTTCGGACTCGTATAACCAATGGGCCGGTACGCAGTATTTT. Amino acid sequence: CASSSDSYNQWAGTQYF.

For this clonotype: The junction differs from germline at one of its ends, possibly a read error. The V call is TRBV5-4, the J call TRBJ2-1, with D possibly called TRBD1 or TRBD2 (6 bases each). The V gene's germline CDR1 is SGHNT and CDR2 YYREEE (reference sequence). The CDR3 runs 14 residues. CDR3 in amino acids: CAGSSTGADNEQFF. CDR3 DNA sequence: TGTGCCGGCAGCTCAACGGGGGCGGATAATGAGCAGTTCTTC. Full variable domain (rest looked up from reference TRBV5-4 and TRBJ2-1): ETGVTQSPTHLIKTRGQQVTLRCSSQSGHNTVSWYQQALGQGPQFIFQYYREEENGRGNFPPRFSGLQFPNYSSELNVNALELDDSALYLCAGSSTGADNEQFFGPGTRLTVL.

This chain uses TRBV4-3 with TRBJ1-2; D remains unclear. This CDR3 comprises 13 residues. CDR1 is LGHNA and CDR2 is YSLEER in the germline V gene. V dropped 4 bases and J dropped 6 bases, with 12 bases sitting between them. The chain's CDR3 is CASSPHRTNGYTF. The CDR3 DNA sequence: TGCGCCAGCAGCCCTCACCGGACCAATGGCTACACCTTC.

This clonotype was detected ten times or more. The V and J genes are TRBV10-2 and TRBJ2-1; perhaps TRBD2 as D (6 bases). The CDR3 totals 13 residues. Germline loops: CDR1 WSHSY, CDR2 SAAADI. Trimming took 6 bases from V and 5 from J, leaving 11 bases between them. CDR3 residues: CASRWGLDNEQFF. CDR3 nucleotide sequence: TGCGCCAGCAGATGGGGACTCGACAATGAGCAGTTCTTC.

This clonotype was seen only a few times. The chain couples TRBV28 to TRBJ2-3; no definite D call. Trimming stripped 5 bases from V and 4 bases from J, with 7 bases between. The CDR3 is 12 residues long. Germline CDR1 reads MDHEN; CDR2 reads SYDVKM. The CDR3 spells CASSRYPDTQYF. DNA of the CDR3: TGTGCCAGCAGTCGATACCCAGATACGCAGTATTTT.

This clonotype was found many times. This sequence joins TRBV27 and TRBJ1-1, with D possibly TRBD1 on 6 matching bases. Germline CDR1 MNHEY, CDR2 SMNVEV (reference sequence). The CDR3 spans 16 residues. V was clipped by 5 bases and J by 9 bases, with 25 bases between them. The CDR3: CASSPNPQGSFPKAFF. The CDR3 region has the DNA TGTGCCAGCAGTCCGAACCCCCAGGGGTCCTTTCCTAAAGCTTTCTTT.

At least ten counts were recorded for this clonotype. J is TRBJ2-5 and V is TRBV10-3, with TRBD2 matching over 12 bases. V lost 10 bases, J lost 5 bases, and 8 bases stayed unmatched. The length of the CDR3 is 14 residues. Germline V gene sequence: CDR1 ENHRY, CDR2 SYGVKD. DNA for the CDR3: TGTGCCACTATGACTAGCGGGGGTGAGGAGACCCAGTACTTC. It is translated as CATMTSGGEETQYF.

This clonotype was observed at least ten times. This rearrangement joins TRBV19 to TRBJ2-1; D unclear. CDR3 length: 16 amino acids. CDR1 is LNHDA, CDR2 SQIVND, per germline (reference sequence). V was cut by 3 bases and J by 7 bases, with 19 bases left in between. CDR3 amino acids: CASSMAQVFVTNEQFF. The CDR3 DNA reads TGTGCCAGTAGTATGGCCCAGGTTTTCGTAACGAATGAGCAGTTCTTC.

There are a few counts of this clonotype. This chain joins TRBV5-4 and TRBJ2-2; the D call may be TRBD1 or TRBD2 (5 bases each). The V gene lost 4 bases and the J gene lost 4 bases, with 11 bases spanning the gap. The CDR3 length is 14 residues. The germline CDR1 and CDR2 sequences are SGHNT and YYREEE (reference sequence). The DNA of the CDR3 is TGTGCCAGCAGCGTGGGACCGACCACCGGGGAGCTGTTTTTT. As protein: CASSVGPTTGELFF.

At least ten counts were recorded for this clonotype. The gene calls are TRBV11-2 and TRBJ2-1; D unclear. V was trimmed by 0 bases and J by 4 bases, leaving 10 bases between them. In germline, CDR1 is SGHAT, CDR2 FQNNGV. This CDR3 contains 15 residues. CDR3 residues: CASSLDPASYNEQFF. The DNA for the CDR3 is TGTGCCAGCAGCTTAGATCCCGCCTCTTACAATGAGCAGTTCTTC. Variable domain in full (rest from reference TRBV11-2 and TRBJ2-1): EAGVAQSPRYKIIEKRQSVAFWCNPISGHATLYWYQQILGQGPKLLIQFQNNGVVDDSQLPKDRFSAERLKGVDSTLKIQPAKLEDSAVYLCASSLDPASYNEQFFGPGTRLTVL.

A note on this clonotype: A clone one base away is much larger, so this may be a read error. This chain connects TRBV10-2 to TRBJ1-6; D call uncertain. Germline V gene data show CDR1 as WSHSY and CDR2 as SAAADI. V lost 8 bases, J lost 8 bases, and 16 bases lay in between. The CDR3 loop spans 14 amino acids. DNA of the CDR3: TGCGCCAGCCGCTACAAAGTGATGGATTCACCCCTCCACTTT. Amino acid sequence: CASRYKVMDSPLHF.

This clonotype qualifies as medium-sized. V gene TRBV20-1 combines with J gene TRBJ1-5, with D hard to call. CDR3 length equals 11 residues. V lost 2 bases to trimming and J lost 3 bases, with 2 bases between them. Germline CDR1 DFQATT, CDR2 SNEGSKA (reference sequence). The CDR3 sequence is CSARNNQPQHF. CDR3 DNA: TGCAGTGCTAGAAACAATCAGCCCCAGCATTTT.

The chain has TRBV3-1 and TRBJ1-6, with 11 nucleotides matching TRBD1. The ends lost 2 bases at V and 10 bases at J; junction bases unmatched: 13. CDR1 is LGHDT, CDR2 YNNKEL, per germline (reference sequence). The CDR3 runs 18 residues. The DNA of the CDR3 is TGTGCCAGCAGCCAATTTGCGTTAGGACAGGGGGCGCGATCACCCCTCCACTTT. This gives the protein CASSQFALGQGARSPLHF.

The sample holds many counts of this clonotype. The chain joins TRBV12-3 or TRBV12-4 to TRBJ2-7, with a possible D match to TRBD1 (6 bases). The V end was cut by 6 bases, the J end by 2 bases, with 14 bases between. This CDR3 spans 14 amino acids. The CDR3 nucleotides are TGTGCCAGCAGGGCAGGGGTCAGCGCCTACGAGCAGTACTTC. Translated, it gives CASRAGVSAYEQYF.

This clonotype appeared many times. The chain links TRBV7-6 to TRBJ2-1; 8 nucleotides line up with TRBD2. Germline CDR1 and CDR2: SGHVS and FNYEAQ. V lost 5 bases to trimming and J lost 5 bases; unmatched junction nucleotides: 11. The CDR3 is 16 residues long. As DNA, the CDR3 is TGTGCCAGCAGCCCTAGGGTGGCTAGCGGGCACAATGAGCAGTTCTTC. Translated: CASSPRVASGHNEQFF.

At least ten counts were recorded for this clonotype. V gene TRBV15 combines with J gene TRBJ1-2; tentative D call: TRBD1 (6 bases). The germline V gene has CDR1 LNHNV and CDR2 YYDKDF (reference sequence). V was clipped by 5 bases and J by 6 bases, with 13 bases between them. This CDR3 has 13 residues. For the CDR3, the DNA is TGTGCCACCAGCCGGGGGGGCGGCGATGGCTACACCTTC. It specifies CATSRGGGDGYTF.

This clonotype occurred many times. The J gene is TRBJ2-6, the V gene TRBV5-1; D may be TRBD1 or TRBD2 (6 bases each). Trimming shortened V by 3 bases and J by 4 bases, and 11 bases separated the two germline ends. CDR3 size: 15 residues. From germline, CDR1 is SGHRS and CDR2 YFSETQ. CDR3 DNA sequence: TGCGCCAGCAGCTGGGGGGCCTCGGGGGCCAACGTCCTGACTTTC. This gives the protein CASSWGASGANVLTF.

This clonotype was recorded at least ten times. This chain joins TRBV25-1 and TRBJ1-6; 7 bases agree with TRBD1. Per germline, CDR1 MGHDK and CDR2 SYGVNS. Trimming cost V 2 bases and J 10 bases; bases outside gene matches: 8. The CDR3 is 15 residues long. The CDR3 bases are TGTGCCAGCAGTGAAGGGGCAGGGGGGCTGTCACCCCTCCACTTT. Its translation: CASSEGAGGLSPLHF.